This is a list of T cell receptor beta chains from one sample in a study of neurological immune-mediated disorders. TCRdb re-called the 5' RACE reads with MiXCR, one entry per CDR3 protein. The table records approximately 30,000 distinct CDR3 sequences, approximately 6% of them present only once. Input material: CD4+ T cells from blood. The receptors stem from a woman in her forties or fifties in good health. The conserved cysteine and the conserved F or W are not part of the CDR3 here.

v_call: TRBV7-2; cdr3_length: 17; j_call: TRBJ2-4; cdr3_aa: ASSLVGIAGGLAKNIQY
v_call: TRBV5-1; cdr3_length: 13; j_call: TRBJ1-4; cdr3_aa: ASSLVRGTNEKLF
v_call: TRBV7-2; cdr3_length: 15; j_call: TRBJ2-5; cdr3_aa: ASSWQGTSGSQETQY
v_call: TRBV4-1; cdr3_length: 14; j_call: TRBJ1-5; cdr3_aa: ASSREPGNSNQPQH
v_call: TRBV3-1; cdr3_length: 15; j_call: TRBJ2-7; cdr3_aa: ASSQDFSLRPSVEQY
v_call: TRBV6-6; cdr3_length: 14; j_call: TRBJ2-4; cdr3_aa: ASREDRDLAKNIQY
v_call: TRBV4-2; cdr3_length: 12; j_call: TRBJ2-7; cdr3_aa: ASSQTSTSYEQY
v_call: TRBV12-3/TRBV12-4; cdr3_length: 10; j_call: TRBJ2-1; cdr3_aa: ASSSLRTEQF
v_call: TRBV7-2; cdr3_length: 14; j_call: TRBJ2-5; cdr3_aa: ASSTPGLAGQETQY
v_call: TRBV20-1; cdr3_length: 13; j_call: TRBJ2-1; cdr3_aa: SAPPRTGSTNEQF
v_call: TRBV7-6; cdr3_length: 12; j_call: TRBJ2-5; cdr3_aa: ASSLDIGGETQY
v_call: TRBV2; cdr3_length: 10; j_call: TRBJ2-3; cdr3_aa: ASSEPGEEEY
v_call: TRBV5-5; cdr3_length: 11; j_call: TRBJ2-1; cdr3_aa: ASSGGLYNEQF
v_call: TRBV20-1; cdr3_length: 11; j_call: TRBJ1-3; cdr3_aa: SATRDSGNTIY
v_call: TRBV20-1; cdr3_length: 12; j_call: TRBJ1-2; cdr3_aa: SATYGDSLYGYT
v_call: TRBV7-2; cdr3_length: 13; j_call: TRBJ2-7; cdr3_aa: ASSLEGSGVYEQY
v_call: TRBV10-2; cdr3_length: 11; j_call: TRBJ2-7; cdr3_aa: ASSAAAVYEQY
v_call: TRBV5-1; cdr3_length: 15; j_call: TRBJ1-2; cdr3_aa: ASSFSGMGQANYGYT
v_call: TRBV20-1; cdr3_length: 16; j_call: TRBJ2-1; cdr3_aa: SARDVRGGKLTYNEQF
v_call: TRBV5-8; cdr3_length: 13; j_call: TRBJ2-1; cdr3_aa: ASSPTNRANNEQF
v_call: TRBV5-1; cdr3_length: 15; j_call: TRBJ2-2; cdr3_aa: ASSLGDRKSNTGELF
v_call: TRBV5-6; cdr3_length: 13; j_call: TRBJ2-1; cdr3_aa: ASSTPGLADAEQF
v_call: TRBV7-8; cdr3_length: 12; j_call: TRBJ2-1; cdr3_aa: ASSLAAAPNEQF
v_call: TRBV7-9; cdr3_length: 15; j_call: TRBJ2-5; cdr3_aa: ASSQKPTSGGGETQY
v_call: TRBV20-1; cdr3_length: 12; j_call: TRBJ1-1; cdr3_aa: SASVGGIDTEAF
v_call: TRBV20-1; cdr3_length: 11; j_call: TRBJ2-7; cdr3_aa: SGLSGAAGEQY
v_call: TRBV20-1; cdr3_length: 10; j_call: TRBJ1-2; cdr3_aa: SASETDYGYT
v_call: TRBV18; cdr3_length: 12; j_call: TRBJ2-7; cdr3_aa: ASSRDRRAYEQY
v_call: TRBV29-1; cdr3_length: 12; j_call: TRBJ2-3; cdr3_aa: SAYGLEGTDTQY
v_call: TRBV3-1; cdr3_length: 16; j_call: TRBJ1-6; cdr3_aa: ASSHKGPGFGYNSPLH
v_call: TRBV5-1; cdr3_length: 13; j_call: TRBJ2-5; cdr3_aa: ASSLRTGRPETQY
v_call: TRBV28; cdr3_length: 12; j_call: TRBJ2-3; cdr3_aa: ASRTSGNTDTQY
v_call: TRBV7-9; cdr3_length: 16; j_call: TRBJ2-7; cdr3_aa: ASLPVDGISPTSYEQY
v_call: TRBV14; cdr3_length: 11; j_call: TRBJ1-1; cdr3_aa: ASSPQLNTEAF
v_call: TRBV5-1; cdr3_length: 13; j_call: TRBJ2-1; cdr3_aa: ASSIGQGIFDEQF
v_call: TRBV28; cdr3_length: 13; j_call: TRBJ2-2; cdr3_aa: ASSYGGANTGELF
v_call: TRBV7-3; cdr3_length: 14; j_call: TRBJ2-1; cdr3_aa: ASSLRGGDSYNEQF